Below, 24 T cell receptor beta chains from the same sample are listed, as sequenced in a study of tumour-infiltrating T cells in Burkitt lymphoma. TCRdb's table, derived via immunoSEQ multiplex PCR, lists solely in-frame clones and lacks some. Here the sample spans 12,000 to 15,000 clones, around 30% being singletons. The source material was tumor tissue. Receptors were obtained from a human donor with diffuse large B-cell lymphoma.

The chain uses TRBV2 and TRBJ2-7; possibly TRBD1 for D (6 bases). Trimming cost V 7 bases and J 2 bases, with 24 bases left between them. The CDR3 runs to 17 residues. Germline CDR1 reads SNHLY; CDR2 reads FYNNEI. CDR3 coding DNA: TGTGCCAGCATTGGAGTTCTCGGAGCAGACAGGCCCTACGAGCAGTACTTC. As protein: CASIGVLGADRPYEQYF. The variable domain in full, completed from reference TRBV2 and TRBJ2-7, reads EPEVTQTPSHQVTQMGQEVILRCVPISNHLYFYWYRQILGQKVEFLVSFYNNEISEKSEIFDDQFSVERPDGSNFTLKIRSTKLEDSAMYFCASIGVLGADRPYEQYFGPGTRLTVT.

This chain links TRBV27 with TRBJ2-6; D is perhaps TRBD1 (8 bases). The CDR3 covers 18 residues. The V and J ends lost 4 bases and 4 bases respectively, with 20 bases between them. Germline V lookup: CDR1 MNHEY, CDR2 SMNVEV (reference sequence). The CDR3 sequence is CASSSTGGVRVGANVLTF. CDR3 DNA: TGTGCCAGCAGTTCAACAGGGGGGGTTAGAGTAGGGGCCAACGTCCTGACTTTC.

The table lists this clone with a few counts. V gene TRBV6-6 combines with J gene TRBJ1-1, with no clear D. This CDR3 comprises 15 residues. Germline V gives CDR1 MNHNY, CDR2 SVGAGI (reference sequence). The ends were cut back, 2 bases at V and 0 bases at J, with 10 bases in the middle. CDR3 nucleotide sequence: TGTGCCAGCAGTTACGGCGACATCATGAACACTGAAGCTTTCTTT. This gives the protein CASSYGDIMNTEAFF.

The chain is built from TRBV2 and TRBJ1-1; D is unclear. The CDR3 spans 14 residues. V dropped 6 bases and J dropped 0 bases, with 11 bases sitting between them. CDR1 SNHLY and CDR2 FYNNEI come from the germline V gene. CDR3 loop: CASSLRTVNTEAFF. In DNA form, the CDR3 reads TGTGCCAGCAGCCTAAGGACGGTGAACACTGAAGCTTTCTTT.

This clone showed up just a few times. The rearrangement uses TRBV28 and TRBJ1-5; D is ambiguous. Germline V lookup: CDR1 MDHEN, CDR2 SYDVKM. The V end was cut by 1 base, the J end by 0 bases, with 10 bases between. The CDR3 consists of 16 residues. The CDR3 DNA sequence: TGTGCCAGCAGTTTATATGGTCAGTATAGCAATCAGCCCCAGCATTTT. Protein sequence: CASSLYGQYSNQPQHF.

The chain carries TRBV28 and TRBJ2-4; 7 nucleotides align to TRBD2. The V gene end was trimmed by 3 bases and the J gene end by 0 bases; junction bases not matched to a gene: 5. The length of the CDR3 is 16 residues. CDR1 is MDHEN, CDR2 SYDVKM, per germline. Here the CDR3 reads CASSFALAEAKNIQYF. CDR3 sequence (DNA): TGTGCCAGCAGTTTCGCCCTAGCGGAAGCCAAAAACATTCAGTACTTC.

The rearrangement uses TRBV28 and TRBJ2-5, with D maybe TRBD2 (6 bases). The CDR3 contains 15 residues. Per germline, CDR1 MDHEN and CDR2 SYDVKM. V was trimmed by 5 bases and J by 1 base, leaving 14 bases between them. CDR3 loop: CASSPPGSAQETQYF. The CDR3 bases are TGTGCCAGCAGTCCCCCCGGGAGTGCCCAAGAGACCCAGTACTTC.

This clone was detected a few times. This chain connects TRBV19 to TRBJ2-2; 8 nucleotides line up with TRBD2. The germline V gene has CDR1 LNHDA and CDR2 SQIVND (reference sequence). CDR3 length: 17 residues. Trimming cost V 7 bases and J 6 bases; bases outside gene matches: 16. The CDR3, as DNA: TGTGCCAGTACCCGACCTATCGGAGCGGGAGTAGCCGGGGAGCTGTTTTTT. Its translation is CASTRPIGAGVAGELFF.

The V gene is TRBV19, the J gene TRBJ2-2; TRBD2 might be the D (5 bases). V was shortened by 7 bases and J by 3 bases, with 9 bases between the two germline ends. The CDR3 totals 13 residues. The V gene's germline CDR1 is LNHDA and CDR2 SQIVND (reference sequence). The CDR3 reads CASNSGDTGELFF. CDR3 coding DNA: TGTGCCAGTAATTCCGGGGACACCGGGGAGCTGTTTTTT.

V and J are TRBV27 and TRBJ1-2, with 8 bases lining up with TRBD1. V lost 1 base and J lost 4; bases outside the gene matches: 5. Germline values: CDR1 MNHEY, CDR2 SMNVEV (reference sequence). The CDR3 consists of 15 residues. CDR3 sequence reads: CASSLLTGVGYGYTF. In DNA, the CDR3 is TGTGCCAGCAGTTTATTGACAGGGGTCGGCTATGGCTACACCTTC.

The chain employs TRBV4-1 and TRBJ2-5; TRBD2 might be the D (6 bases). Germline V lookup: CDR1 MGHRA, CDR2 YSYEKL. This CDR3 contains 15 residues. Trimming shortened V by 5 bases and J by 2 bases, and 15 bases separated the two germline ends. The CDR3 DNA follows: TGCGCCAGCAGCAGACCCCTGGAGGGACAAGAGACCCAGTACTTC. It encodes CASSRPLEGQETQYF.

This clone turned up a few times. The chain uses TRBV5-4 and TRBJ2-3; D perhaps matches TRBD1 (6 bases). This CDR3 region has 14 residues. The V end lost 4 bases, the J end lost 9 bases, and 18 bases lay between the germline ends. Per germline, CDR1 SGHNT and CDR2 YYREEE (reference sequence). The CDR3: CASSLDSTLNTQYF. The CDR3, as DNA: TGTGCCAGCAGCCTGGACAGTACCCTTAACACGCAGTATTTT.

The rearrangement links TRBV4-1 to TRBJ2-2; TRBD1 might be the D (6 bases). V lost 2 bases, J lost 6 bases, and 13 bases lay in between. Germline V gene data show CDR1 as MGHRA and CDR2 as YSYEKL. This CDR3 contains 15 residues. The CDR3 loop is CASSQFTGLPGELFF. In DNA form, the CDR3 reads TGCGCCAGCAGCCAATTTACAGGGTTGCCCGGGGAGCTGTTTTTT.

A few counts support this clone. This chain joins TRBV5-1 and TRBJ2-3; TRBD1 is a possible D gene (5 bases). This CDR3 is built from 14 residues. The V gene's germline CDR1 is SGHRS and CDR2 YFSETQ. V was clipped by 3 bases and J by 2 bases, with 10 bases between them. The CDR3 DNA reads TGCGCCAGCAGCTGGGGCGACTCCACAGATACGCAGTATTTT. Encoded protein: CASSWGDSTDTQYF. The variable domain in full, completed from reference TRBV5-1 and TRBJ2-3, reads KAGVTQTPRYLIKTRGQQVTLSCSPISGHRSVSWYQQTPGQGLQFLFEYFSETQRNKGNFPGRFSGRQFSNSRSEMNVSTLELGDSALYLCASSWGDSTDTQYFGPGTRLTVL.

By frequency in the sample, this clone is medium-sized. The rearrangement links TRBV18 to TRBJ2-5, with D perhaps matching TRBD2 (6 bases). V lost 5 bases and J 5 bases, leaving 21 bases between the germline ends. Per germline, CDR1 KGHSH and CDR2 LQKENI. The CDR3 runs to 16 residues. The CDR3 DNA is TGTGCCAGCTCAGCGACTAGTGGCCCGTCCCGGGAGACCCAGTACTTC. It yields the protein CASSATSGPSRETQYF.

This clone was seen a handful of times. This chain's CDR3 is CAWSRRRDYEQYF. The CDR3 coding sequence is TGTGCCTGGAGTAGACGGAGAGACTACGAGCAGTACTTC. This chain uses TRBV30 with TRBJ2-7; D gene ambiguous. Germline V lookup: CDR1 GTSNPN, CDR2 SVGIG (reference sequence). The CDR3 has 13 amino acids. V was clipped by 2 bases and J by 3 bases, with 11 bases between them.

This chain uses TRBV6-6 with TRBJ1-1; no firm D call. CDR3 size: 11 residues. Trimming shortened V by 2 bases and J by 4 bases, and 2 bases separated the two germline ends. Germline CDR1 and CDR2: MNHNY and SVGAGI (reference sequence). The DNA of the CDR3 is TGTGCCAGCAGTTACGGCACTGAAGCTTTCTTT. Residues: CASSYGTEAFF.

This chain joins TRBV6-5 and TRBJ1-2, with 7 bases that match TRBD1. Looked up from germline, CDR1 is MNHEY and CDR2 is SVGAGI. Germline trimming cut 6 bases from V and 3 bases from J; bases unmatched to any gene: 4. This CDR3 has 13 residues. DNA of the CDR3: TGTGCCAGCAGCCAAACAGGGGACTATGGCTACACCTTC. It codes for CASSQTGDYGYTF.

This clone was counted only a few times. V usage is TRBV6-6 and J usage is TRBJ1-5; D gene ambiguous. The germline V and J ends were trimmed by 4 bases and 6 bases, with 10 bases remaining between them. Per the germline V gene, CDR1 is MNHNY and CDR2 is SVGAGI (reference sequence). This CDR3 is 13 amino acids long. The CDR3 reads CASSSNGRQPQHF. The CDR3 DNA reads as TGTGCCAGCAGTTCAAACGGGCGTCAGCCCCAGCATTTT.

The chain joins TRBV7-9 to TRBJ2-1, with D possibly matching TRBD1 (6 bases). The CDR3 length is 14 residues. CDR1 is SEHNR, CDR2 FQNEAQ, per germline (reference sequence). V lost 1 base and J lost 7, with 11 bases in between. DNA for the CDR3: TGTGCCAGCAGCTTAGAAGGGACACAGAATGAGCAGTTCTTC. Encoded protein: CASSLEGTQNEQFF.

This chain connects TRBV27 to TRBJ1-5, with D unresolved. The CDR3 totals 14 residues. V lost 6 bases and J lost 0, with 9 bases in between. CDR1 and CDR2 (germline): MNHEY, SMNVEV (reference sequence). The CDR3 here is CASRLMGSNQPQHF. CDR3 DNA: TGTGCCAGCAGGTTAATGGGTAGCAATCAGCCCCAGCATTTT.

This clone has only a few counts. The rearrangement joins TRBV13 to TRBJ2-5; 8 nucleotides match TRBD1. V shed 5 bases, J shed 5 bases, and the junction held 4 bases outside the gene matches. Germline V gene data show CDR1 as PRHDT and CDR2 as FYEKMQ (reference sequence). CDR3 length: 13 amino acids. CDR3 nucleotides: TGTGCCAGCAGCGGACAGGGCCGTGAGACCCAGTACTTC. Protein product: CASSGQGRETQYF. The entire variable domain, with the rest obtained from reference TRBV13 and TRBJ2-5, is as follows: AAGVIQSPRHLIKEKRETATLKCYPIPRHDTVYWYQQGPGQDPQFLISFYEKMQSDKGSIPDRFSAQQFSDYHSELNMSSLELGDSALYFCASSGQGRETQYFGPGTRLLVL.

This clone was detected a few times. V and J are TRBV2 and TRBJ1-2; tentative D call: TRBD1 (5 bases). CDR3 length: 12 residues. V was shortened by 3 bases and J by 4 bases, with 6 bases between the two germline ends. Germline V gene data show CDR1 as SNHLY and CDR2 as FYNNEI. The CDR3 DNA reads as TGTGCCAGCAGTGATGGGGGCTATGGCTACACCTTC. This sequence encodes CASSDGGYGYTF.

The V gene is TRBV9, the J gene TRBJ2-7, with 10 bases aligning to TRBD1. Germline V gives CDR1 SGDLS, CDR2 YYNGEE. This CDR3 contains 12 residues. J gave up 7 bases and V 3 bases, and 1 base lay outside the gene matches. In DNA, the CDR3 is TGTGCCAGCAGCGGGACAGGGGGTGAGCAGTACTTC. Translated: CASSGTGGEQYF.